One sample yielded the 2 T cell receptor beta chains listed below, sequenced in a study of blood T cell repertoires in COVID-19. Repertoires were generated with immunoSEQ multiplex PCR, while TCRdb's copy carries only in-frame clones and drops some. The table lists roughly 3,000 clones, approximately 90% of them singletons, with around 6% in the top ten. Sequenced material: peripheral blood. These receptor sequences come from a human donor with active COVID-19. The donor label of this sample is uncertain.

The rearrangement links TRBV2 to TRBJ2-5; TRBD2 aligns across 13 bases. CDR1 and CDR2 from the germline V gene are SNHLY and FYNNEI. V shed 4 bases, J shed 7 bases, and the junction held 0 bases outside the gene matches. The CDR3 is 13 residues long. The CDR3 DNA follows: TGTGCCAGCAGTGGGACTAGCGGGGGGACCCAGTACTTC. Translating it yields CASSGTSGGTQYF.

This sequence joins TRBV19 and TRBJ2-4, with D maybe TRBD2 (8 bases). From germline, CDR1 is LNHDA and CDR2 SQIVND (reference sequence). The CDR3 length is 17 residues. V lost 8 bases and J lost 4, with 24 bases in between. In DNA form, the CDR3 reads TGTGCCAGTTATATTCGCGGGAGGTCGGGACAGAAAAACATTCAGTACTTC. Its translation: CASYIRGRSGQKNIQYF.